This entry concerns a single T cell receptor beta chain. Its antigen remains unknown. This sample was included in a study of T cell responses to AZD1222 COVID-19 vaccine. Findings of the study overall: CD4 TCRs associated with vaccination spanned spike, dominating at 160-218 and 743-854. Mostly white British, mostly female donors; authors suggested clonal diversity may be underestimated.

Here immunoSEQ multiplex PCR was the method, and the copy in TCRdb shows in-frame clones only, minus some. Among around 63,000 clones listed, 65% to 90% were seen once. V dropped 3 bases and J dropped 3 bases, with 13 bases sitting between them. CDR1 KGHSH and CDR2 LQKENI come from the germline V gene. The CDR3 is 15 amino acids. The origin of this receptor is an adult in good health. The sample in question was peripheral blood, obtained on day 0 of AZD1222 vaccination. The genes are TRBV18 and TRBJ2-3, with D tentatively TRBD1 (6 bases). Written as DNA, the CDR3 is TGTGCCAGCTCACCTTCCCCCAGGGGAACAGATACGCAGTATTTT. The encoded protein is CASSPSPRGTDTQYF.